This T cell receptor (beta chain) was recovered during a study of OX40 agonist ivuxolimab in advanced cancers. Study overall: Aged about 23 to 80 with a mean of around 60 years, they were approximately 79% male. Study conclusions and caveats: The expanded peripheral T cells' antigen specificity was not determined. In general, CD8+ T cells held more expanded clones than CD4+ did, on average.

To note about this clone: Antigen unknown.

Germline loops: CDR1 MDHEN, CDR2 SYDVKM. There are 13 residues in the CDR3. The V end lost 6 bases, the J end lost 5 bases, and 13 bases lay between the germline ends. The table came from immunoSEQ multiplex PCR; TCRdb's copy has only in-frame clones and leaves some out. The data hold some 71,000 clones, with 86% observed a single time. The receptor comes from an adult with an advanced solid tumor such as melanoma, head and neck, liver or kidney cancer. Sequences were derived from CD4+ or CD8+ T cells sorted from blood, sampled in a trial of the OX40 agonist ivuxolimab. The chain couples TRBV28 to TRBJ2-5; D remains unclear. The CDR3 region is CASSRWGRETQYF. Written as DNA, the CDR3 is TGTGCCAGCAGCCGCTGGGGTCGGGAGACCCAGTACTTC. The variable domain in full, with the rest retrieved from reference TRBV28 and TRBJ2-5, is DVKVTQSSRYLVKRTGEKVFLECVQDMDHENMFWYRQDPGLGLRLIYFSYDVKMKEKGDIPEGYSVSREKKERFSLILESASTNQTSMYLCASSRWGRETQYFGPGTRLLVL.